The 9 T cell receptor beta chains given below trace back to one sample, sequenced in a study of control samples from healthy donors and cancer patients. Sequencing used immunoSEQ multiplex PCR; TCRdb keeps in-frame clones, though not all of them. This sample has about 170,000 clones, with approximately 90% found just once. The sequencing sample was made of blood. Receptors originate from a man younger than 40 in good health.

CDR3 amino acids: CASSSGLAPRGTGELFF. The CDR3 bases are TGTGCCAGCAGTTCCGGACTAGCGCCCAGAGGCACCGGGGAGCTGTTTTTT. The V and J genes are TRBV27 and TRBJ2-2, with 9 bases identical to TRBD2. With 4 bases clipped from V and 4 bases from J, the junction kept 10 bases outside the gene matches. CDR3 size: 17 residues. Germline CDR1 and CDR2: MNHEY and SMNVEV (reference sequence).

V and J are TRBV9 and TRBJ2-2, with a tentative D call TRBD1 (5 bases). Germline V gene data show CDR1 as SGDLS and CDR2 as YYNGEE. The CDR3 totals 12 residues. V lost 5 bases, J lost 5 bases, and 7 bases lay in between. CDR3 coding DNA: TGTGCCAGCAGGGGGCGGACCGGGGAGCTGTTTTTT. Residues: CASRGRTGELFF.

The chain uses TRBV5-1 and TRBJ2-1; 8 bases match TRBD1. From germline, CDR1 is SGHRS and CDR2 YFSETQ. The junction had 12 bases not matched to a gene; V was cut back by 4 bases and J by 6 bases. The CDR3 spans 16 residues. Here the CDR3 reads CASSLSPGQEFNEQFF. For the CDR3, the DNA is TGCGCCAGCAGCCTTAGTCCGGGACAGGAGTTCAATGAGCAGTTCTTC. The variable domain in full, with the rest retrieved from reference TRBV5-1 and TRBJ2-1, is KAGVTQTPRYLIKTRGQQVTLSCSPISGHRSVSWYQQTPGQGLQFLFEYFSETQRNKGNFPGRFSGRQFSNSRSEMNVSTLELGDSALYLCASSLSPGQEFNEQFFGPGTRLTVL.

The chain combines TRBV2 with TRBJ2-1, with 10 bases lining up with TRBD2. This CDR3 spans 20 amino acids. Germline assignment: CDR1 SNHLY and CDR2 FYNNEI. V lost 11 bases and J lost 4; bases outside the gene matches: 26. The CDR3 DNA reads TGTGCCGGACGGGGCTGGACGAGAGCGGGGGGGCCTTCGGATTACAATGAGCAGTTCTTC. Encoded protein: CAGRGWTRAGGPSDYNEQFF.

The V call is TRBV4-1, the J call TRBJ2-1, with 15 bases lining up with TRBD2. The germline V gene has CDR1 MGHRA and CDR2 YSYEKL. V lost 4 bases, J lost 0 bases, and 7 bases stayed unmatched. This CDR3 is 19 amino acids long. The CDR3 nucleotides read TGCGCCAGCAGCCCACGGACTAGCGGGGGGGCCGTCTCCTACAATGAGCAGTTCTTC. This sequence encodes CASSPRTSGGAVSYNEQFF.

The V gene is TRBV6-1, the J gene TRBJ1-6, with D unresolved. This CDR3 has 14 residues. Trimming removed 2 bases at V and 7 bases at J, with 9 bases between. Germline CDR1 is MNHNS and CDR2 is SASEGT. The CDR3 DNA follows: TGTGCCAGCAGTGAAAGGCATCCCAATTCACCCCTCCACTTT. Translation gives CASSERHPNSPLHF.

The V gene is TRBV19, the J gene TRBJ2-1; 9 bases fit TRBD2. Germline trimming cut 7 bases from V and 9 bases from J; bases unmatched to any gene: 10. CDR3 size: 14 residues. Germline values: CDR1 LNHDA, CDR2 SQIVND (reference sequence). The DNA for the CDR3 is TGTGCCAGTAACGTTAAGCGGGAGGTCGTTGAGCAGTTCTTC. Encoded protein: CASNVKREVVEQFF.

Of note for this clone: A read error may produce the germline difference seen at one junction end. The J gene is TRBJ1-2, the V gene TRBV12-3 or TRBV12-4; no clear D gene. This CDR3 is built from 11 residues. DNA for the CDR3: TGTGCCAGCAGTTCCGAAGTGTCCTGGGACTTC. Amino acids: CASSSEVSWDF.

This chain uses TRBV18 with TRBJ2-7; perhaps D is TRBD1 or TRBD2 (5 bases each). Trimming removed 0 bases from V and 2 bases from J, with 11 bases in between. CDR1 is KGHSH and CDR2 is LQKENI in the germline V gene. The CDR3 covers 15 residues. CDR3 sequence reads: CASSPPSRDPYEQYF. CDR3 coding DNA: TGTGCCAGCTCACCACCCTCCAGGGACCCCTACGAGCAGTACTTC.